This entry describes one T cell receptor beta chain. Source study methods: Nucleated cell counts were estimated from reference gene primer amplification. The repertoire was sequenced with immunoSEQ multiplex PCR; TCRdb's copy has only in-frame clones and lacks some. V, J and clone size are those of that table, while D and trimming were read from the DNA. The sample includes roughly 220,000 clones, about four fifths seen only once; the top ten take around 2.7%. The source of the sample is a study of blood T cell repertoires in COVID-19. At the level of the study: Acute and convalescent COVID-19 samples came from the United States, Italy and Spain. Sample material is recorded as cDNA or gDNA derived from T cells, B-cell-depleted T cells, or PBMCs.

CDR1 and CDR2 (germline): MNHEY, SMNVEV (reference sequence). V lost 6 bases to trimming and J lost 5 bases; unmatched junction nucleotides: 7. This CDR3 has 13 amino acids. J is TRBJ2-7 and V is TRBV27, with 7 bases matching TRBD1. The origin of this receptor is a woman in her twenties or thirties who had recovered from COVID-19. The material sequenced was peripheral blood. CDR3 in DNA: TGTGCCAGCAGCCTGACAGGGATTCACGAGCAGTACTTC. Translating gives CASSLTGIHEQYF.